The 15 T cell receptor beta chains below come from one sample, sequenced in a study of OX40 agonist ivuxolimab in advanced cancers. Measured with immunoSEQ multiplex PCR; TCRdb has only the in-frame clones, and not every one. This repertoire shows around 70,000 clones, approximately 85% found once; its top ten account for approximately 7%. Sequencing was performed on CD4+ or CD8+ T cells sorted from blood, taken in a trial of the OX40 agonist ivuxolimab. Receptor source: an adult with an advanced solid tumor such as melanoma, head and neck, liver or kidney cancer.

The chain's CDR3 is CAWSPRQGGNSPLHF. The CDR3 DNA follows: TGTGCCTGGAGCCCCCGACAGGGAGGTAATTCACCCCTCCACTTT. The gene calls are TRBV30 and TRBJ1-6; 7 bases line up with TRBD1. The length of the CDR3 is 15 residues. Per germline, CDR1 GTSNPN and CDR2 SVGIG (reference sequence). The V gene end was trimmed by 3 bases and the J gene end by 6 bases; junction bases not matched to a gene: 8.

About this clone: This CDR3 is also generated by other DNA sequences in the sample. J is TRBJ2-1 and V is TRBV9; D is possibly TRBD2 (6 bases). V lost 0 bases to trimming and J lost 2 bases, with 9 bases between them. Germline V CDR1 and CDR2: SGDLS, YYNGEE. The CDR3 runs 15 residues. The CDR3 nucleotides read TGTGCCAGCAGCGTAGCCGGGAGTCCCTACAATGAGCAGTTCTTC. This translates into CASSVAGSPYNEQFF.

The rearrangement joins TRBV4-2 to TRBJ1-2; D unresolved. Trimming cost V 1 base and J 5 bases, with 5 bases left between them. This CDR3 comprises 12 residues. Germline values: CDR1 LGHNA, CDR2 YNFKEQ. The CDR3 is CASSQAEYGYTF. CDR3 DNA: TGTGCCAGCAGCCAAGCGGAATATGGCTACACCTTC.

The chain carries TRBV7-6 and TRBJ1-1, with D possibly TRBD1 on 6 matching bases. V was pared by 5 bases and J by 1 base, with 14 bases between. CDR1 SGHVS and CDR2 FNYEAQ come from the germline V gene. This CDR3 contains 15 residues. CDR3 sequence: CASSLRTATNTEAFF. CDR3 coding DNA: TGTGCCAGCAGCCTCCGGACAGCGACGAACACTGAAGCTTTCTTT.

This clone appeared a single time. The chain carries TRBV19 and TRBJ2-1; 13 bases align to TRBD2. This CDR3 region has 16 residues. Trimming cost V 5 bases and J 9 bases; bases outside gene matches: 10. Germline values: CDR1 LNHDA, CDR2 SQIVND (reference sequence). CDR3 DNA sequence: TGTGCCAGTAGTTTCACCGGGACTAGCGGGGTAGGTGAGCAGTTCTTC. Translating it yields CASSFTGTSGVGEQFF.

This sequence joins TRBV19 and TRBJ1-1, with D possibly matching TRBD1 (5 bases). This CDR3 spans 14 amino acids. The germline V gene has CDR1 LNHDA and CDR2 SQIVND (reference sequence). With 3 bases removed from V and 2 bases from J, the gap between germline ends came to 10 bases. DNA for the CDR3: TGTGCCAGTAGTATTCTGCAGGGAAACACTGAAGCTTTCTTT. This sequence encodes CASSILQGNTEAFF.

With regard to this clone: The same CDR3 can be traced to other DNA sequences in this sample. This chain links TRBV7-2 with TRBJ2-7; the D call may be TRBD1 or TRBD2 (6 bases each). The V and J ends lost 5 bases and 4 bases respectively, with 18 bases between them. This CDR3 has 15 amino acids. Germline lookup yields CDR1 SGHTA and CDR2 FQGNSA. CDR3 DNA: TGTGCCAGCAGCCTTAGGGGGGACTCTACTTACGAGCAGTACTTC. This sequence encodes CASSLRGDSTYEQYF. The full variable domain, rest sourced from reference TRBV7-2 and TRBJ2-7, is GAGVSQSPSNKVTEKGKDVELRCDPISGHTALYWYRQSLGQGLEFLIYFQGNSAPDKSGLPSDRFSAERTGGSVSTLTIQRTQQEDSAVYLCASSLRGDSTYEQYFGPGTRLTVT.

This chain joins TRBV5-4 and TRBJ1-6; perhaps TRBD1 as D (6 bases). Between the trimmed V and J ends, which lost 0 bases and 0 bases, there was a span of 19 bases. Germline-derived CDR1 and CDR2 are SGHNT and YYREEE (reference sequence). The CDR3 has 20 residues. The CDR3 nucleotides read TGTGCCAGCAGCTTGGGTCCGGGGACAAAGTTTAGCTCCTATAATTCACCCCTCCACTTT. It translates to CASSLGPGTKFSSYNSPLHF.

This clone was counted a few times. A junction boundary mismatches the germline segment, possibly from a read error. The J gene is TRBJ1-3, the V gene TRBV11-2; TRBD1 aligns across 9 bases. This CDR3 has 12 residues. Germline CDR1 is SGHAT and CDR2 is FQNNGV. CDR3 loop: CASSLAPGTGTW. Written as DNA, the CDR3 is TGTGCCAGCAGCTTAGCCCCCGGGACAGGGACGTGG.

The rearrangement uses TRBV6-5 and TRBJ1-1; tentative D call: TRBD1 (5 bases). There are 13 residues in the CDR3. Germline CDR1 is MNHEY and CDR2 is SVGAGI. V was clipped by 6 bases and J by 4 bases, with 12 bases between them. CDR3 in amino acids: CASSLRESTEAFF. CDR3 nucleotide sequence: TGTGCCAGCAGCCTCAGGGAATCCACTGAAGCTTTCTTT.

V and J are TRBV5-3 and TRBJ1-1; D unresolved. TRBV5-3 falls under the ORF class, with uncertain function. The CDR3 length is 13 residues. Trimming took off 0 bases at V and 3 bases at J, with 6 bases between the two ends. CDR3 in DNA: TGTGCCAGAAGCTTGGGTGGGGACACTGAAGCTTTCTTT. Its translation is CARSLGGDTEAFF.

The chain employs TRBV5-4 and TRBJ1-3, with D possibly being TRBD1 (6 bases). Trimming left V 0 bases short and J 6 bases short, with 10 bases between. Looked up from germline, CDR1 is SGHNT and CDR2 is YYREEE (reference sequence). This CDR3 has 14 amino acids. The CDR3 coding sequence is TGTGCCAGCAGCTTGGCAGGGGCGCTAAACACCATATATTTT. This translates into CASSLAGALNTIYF.

This chain uses TRBV30 with TRBJ2-7, with 8 bases identical to TRBD2. The germline gives CDR1 GTSNPN, CDR2 SVGIG (reference sequence). The trim removed 5 bases at V and 6 bases at J, leaving 9 bases unmatched. The CDR3 has 13 residues. In DNA form, the CDR3 reads TGTGCCTGGGTGAGGGCGGGAGGAAGCGAGCAGTACTTC. This codes for CAWVRAGGSEQYF. The whole variable domain, filled in from reference TRBV30 and TRBJ2-7, reads SQTIHQWPATLVQPVGSPLSLECTVEGTSNPNLYWYRQAAGRGLQLLFYSVGIGQISSEVPQNLSASRPQDRQFILSSKKLLLSDSGFYLCAWVRAGGSEQYFGPGTRLTVT.

This chain uses TRBV30 with TRBJ1-1; the D gene is possibly TRBD1 (6 bases). The CDR3 is 14 residues long. V was clipped by 5 bases and J by 4 bases, with 17 bases between them. Germline V gene lookup returns CDR1 GTSNPN and CDR2 SVGIG (reference sequence). For the CDR3, the DNA is TGTGCCTGGGATAGGACAGCTATCGGCACTGAAGCTTTCTTT. Its protein is CAWDRTAIGTEAFF.

This clone appeared a single time. The CDR3 region has the DNA TGTGCCAGTAGTCTCCGGGACAGATCCTACGAGCAGTACTTC. This encodes CASSLRDRSYEQYF. This chain uses TRBV19 with TRBJ2-7, with 7 nucleotides matching TRBD1. V shed 5 bases and J 1 base; nucleotides not matched to a gene: 5. The CDR3 contains 14 residues. Germline CDR1 and CDR2: LNHDA and SQIVND (reference sequence).